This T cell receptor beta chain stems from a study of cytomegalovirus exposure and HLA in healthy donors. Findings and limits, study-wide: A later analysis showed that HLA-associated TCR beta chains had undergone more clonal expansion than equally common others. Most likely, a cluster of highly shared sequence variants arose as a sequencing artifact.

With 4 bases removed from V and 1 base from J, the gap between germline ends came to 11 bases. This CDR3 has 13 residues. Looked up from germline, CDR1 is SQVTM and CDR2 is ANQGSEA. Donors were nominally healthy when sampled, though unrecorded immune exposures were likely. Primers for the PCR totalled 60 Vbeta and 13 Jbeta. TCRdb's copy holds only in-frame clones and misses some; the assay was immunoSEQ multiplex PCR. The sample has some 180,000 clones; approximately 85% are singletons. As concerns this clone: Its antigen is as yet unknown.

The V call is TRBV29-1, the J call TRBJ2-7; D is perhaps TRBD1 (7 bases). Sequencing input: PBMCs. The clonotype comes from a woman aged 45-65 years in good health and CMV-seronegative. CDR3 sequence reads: CSVVQGRSYEQYF. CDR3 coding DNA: TGCAGCGTTGTACAGGGGAGGTCCTACGAGCAGTACTTC.